Below are 9 T cell receptor beta chains sequenced from a single sample in a study of beta chain features in type 1 diabetes. Study conclusions and caveats: Significant though moderate, a shortening of TCRB CDR3s appeared in all four CD4+ subsets of Type 1 diabetes patients.

The antigens of these receptors remain unknown. Expressed TCRB transcripts were sequenced because the entire RNA isolate underwent reverse transcription. Libraries were prepared by immunoSEQ multiplex PCR; TCRdb keeps only in-frame clonotypes and omits some of them. Here the sample spans around 710,000 clones, around 12% being singletons. Sequencing was done on a sample of naive CD4+ T cells from blood. Receptors were obtained from a man younger than 45 with type 1 diabetes.

The CDR3 protein is CASSTQGYNQPQHF. The CDR3 DNA follows: TGTGCCAGCAGCACCCAGGGTTACAATCAGCCCCAGCATTTT. The chain recombines TRBV5-4 with TRBJ1-5, with D perhaps TRBD1 (5 bases). The CDR3 is made up of 14 amino acids. Deletions cut 4 bases from V and 3 bases from J, with 11 bases between. In germline, CDR1 is SGHNT, CDR2 YYREEE (reference sequence).

This clone was seen a few times. J is TRBJ1-6 and V is TRBV2; D is undetermined. Per the germline V gene, CDR1 is SNHLY and CDR2 is FYNNEI. The CDR3 length is 15 residues. V lost 1 base to trimming and J lost 7 bases, with 11 bases between them. The CDR3 nucleotides read TGTGCCAGCAGTGAAGGAGGGAAAGGGAATTCACCCCTCCACTTT. Encoded protein: CASSEGGKGNSPLHF. Full variable domain (missing parts from reference TRBV2 and TRBJ1-6): EPEVTQTPSHQVTQMGQEVILRCVPISNHLYFYWYRQILGQKVEFLVSFYNNEISEKSEIFDDQFSVERPDGSNFTLKIRSTKLEDSAMYFCASSEGGKGNSPLHFGNGTRLTVT.

The chain has TRBV4-2 and TRBJ2-7; tentative D call: TRBD1 (6 bases). Trimming removed 4 bases at V and 10 bases at J, with 14 bases between. Germline-derived CDR1 and CDR2 are LGHNA and YNFKEQ. The CDR3 loop spans 12 amino acids. CDR3 region: CASSPSGTRQYF. The CDR3, as DNA: TGTGCCAGCAGCCCATCAGGGACAAGACAGTACTTC.

V is TRBV5-4 and J is TRBJ2-3; 7 nucleotides agree with TRBD2. V lost 4 bases and J lost 0; bases outside the gene matches: 8. Germline CDR1 SGHNT, CDR2 YYREEE (reference sequence). The CDR3 is 16 residues long. CDR3 DNA sequence: TGTGCCAGCAGCCCAGTAGCGGGCGCTAGCACAGATACGCAGTATTTT. Its translation is CASSPVAGASTDTQYF.

Comment on this clone: Mismatch with germline at one junction end may stem from a read error. This rearrangement joins TRBV2 to TRBJ2-3; D ambiguous. Per germline, CDR1 SNHLY and CDR2 FYNNEI. The CDR3 consists of 12 residues. The CDR3 is CASREDTDTQYF. DNA for the CDR3: TGTGCCAGCAGGGAAGACACAGATACGCAGTATTTT.

J is TRBJ1-5 and V is TRBV4-2, with 11 bases aligning to TRBD1. Trimming at V came to 1 base and at J to 6 bases, leaving 8 bases not matched to a gene. The CDR3 sequence is 17 residues long. Germline lookup yields CDR1 LGHNA and CDR2 YNFKEQ. The CDR3 sequence is CASSQGFGTGGIQPQHF. The CDR3, as DNA: TGTGCCAGCAGCCAAGGCTTCGGGACAGGGGGTATTCAGCCCCAGCATTTT.

The genes are TRBV2 and TRBJ1-5; D remains ambiguous. The germline V gene has CDR1 SNHLY and CDR2 FYNNEI. V gave up 2 bases and J gave up 0 bases, with 5 bases separating them. The CDR3 totals 14 residues. The CDR3 region is CASSERNSNQPQHF. Here the CDR3 DNA reads TGTGCCAGCAGTGAACGGAATAGCAATCAGCCCCAGCATTTT.

This clone was seen more than once but under ten times. The chain employs TRBV6-1 and TRBJ2-1, with TRBD2 identical over 7 bases. This CDR3 spans 16 amino acids. The V gene end was trimmed by 2 bases and the J gene end by 3 bases; junction bases not matched to a gene: 7. Germline CDR1 MNHNS, CDR2 SASEGT. The DNA for the CDR3 is TGTGCCAGCAGTGAATCGATAGGGGAGGGCTACAATGAGCAGTTCTTC. This translates into CASSESIGEGYNEQFF.

The V gene is TRBV11-2, the J gene TRBJ2-5, with D perhaps TRBD1 (5 bases). The CDR3 runs 13 residues. Trimming shortened V by 1 base and J by 3 bases, and 6 bases separated the two germline ends. Germline CDR1 and CDR2: SGHAT and FQNNGV. The CDR3 region is CASSLGGKETQYF. The DNA of the CDR3 is TGTGCCAGCAGCTTAGGGGGCAAAGAGACCCAGTACTTC.